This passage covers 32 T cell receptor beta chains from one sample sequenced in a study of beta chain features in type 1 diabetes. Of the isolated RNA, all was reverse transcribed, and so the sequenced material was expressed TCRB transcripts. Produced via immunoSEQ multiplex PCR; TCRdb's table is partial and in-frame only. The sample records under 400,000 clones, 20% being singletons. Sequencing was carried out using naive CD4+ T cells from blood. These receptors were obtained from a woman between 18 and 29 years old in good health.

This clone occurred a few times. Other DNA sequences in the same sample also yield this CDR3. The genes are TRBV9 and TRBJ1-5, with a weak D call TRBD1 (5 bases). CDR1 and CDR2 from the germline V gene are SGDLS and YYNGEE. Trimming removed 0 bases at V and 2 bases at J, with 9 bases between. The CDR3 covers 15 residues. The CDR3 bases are TGTGCCAGCAGCGTAGGGGGCGTTGGCAATCAGCCCCAGCATTTT. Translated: CASSVGGVGNQPQHF.

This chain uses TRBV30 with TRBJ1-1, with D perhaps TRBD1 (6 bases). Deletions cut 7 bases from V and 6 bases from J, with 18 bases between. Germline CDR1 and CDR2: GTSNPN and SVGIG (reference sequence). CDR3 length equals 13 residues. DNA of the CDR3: TGTGCCTTGCGGCGAAACAGGGAAGCTGAAGCTTTCTTT. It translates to CALRRNREAEAFF.

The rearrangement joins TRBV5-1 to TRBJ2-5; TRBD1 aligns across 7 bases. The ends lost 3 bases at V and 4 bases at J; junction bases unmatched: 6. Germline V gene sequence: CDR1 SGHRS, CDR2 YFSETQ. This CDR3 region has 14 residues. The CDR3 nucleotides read TGCGCCAGCAGCTGGGGACAGCTAGGAGAGACCCAGTACTTC. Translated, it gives CASSWGQLGETQYF. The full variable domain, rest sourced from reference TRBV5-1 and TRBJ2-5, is KAGVTQTPRYLIKTRGQQVTLSCSPISGHRSVSWYQQTPGQGLQFLFEYFSETQRNKGNFPGRFSGRQFSNSRSEMNVSTLELGDSALYLCASSWGQLGETQYFGPGTRLLVL.

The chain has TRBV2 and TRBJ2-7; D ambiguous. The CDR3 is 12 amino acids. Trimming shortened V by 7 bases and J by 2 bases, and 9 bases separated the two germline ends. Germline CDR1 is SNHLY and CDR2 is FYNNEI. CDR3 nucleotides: TGTGCCAGCAAAGAGAGCCCCTACGAGCAGTACTTC. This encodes CASKESPYEQYF.

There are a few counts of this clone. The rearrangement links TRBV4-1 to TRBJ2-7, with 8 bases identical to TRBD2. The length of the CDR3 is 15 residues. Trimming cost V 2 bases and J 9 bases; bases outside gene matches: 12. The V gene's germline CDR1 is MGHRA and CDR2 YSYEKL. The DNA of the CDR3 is TGCGCCAGCAGCCAATTTTCGTCGGGAGGGCCGAGGCAGTACTTC. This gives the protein CASSQFSSGGPRQYF.

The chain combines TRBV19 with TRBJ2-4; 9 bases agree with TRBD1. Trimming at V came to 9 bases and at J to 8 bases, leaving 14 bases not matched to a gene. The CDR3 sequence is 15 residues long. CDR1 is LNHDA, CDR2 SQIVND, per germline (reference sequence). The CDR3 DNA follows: TGTGCCAGCAACGATCCTACAGGGGGCACGGACATTCAGTACTTC. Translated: CASNDPTGGTDIQYF. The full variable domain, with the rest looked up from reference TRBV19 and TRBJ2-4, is DGGITQSPKYLFRKEGQNVTLSCEQNLNHDAMYWYRQDPGQGLRLIYYSQIVNDFQKGDIAEGYSVSREKKESFPLTVTSAQKNPTAFYLCASNDPTGGTDIQYFGAGTRLSVL.

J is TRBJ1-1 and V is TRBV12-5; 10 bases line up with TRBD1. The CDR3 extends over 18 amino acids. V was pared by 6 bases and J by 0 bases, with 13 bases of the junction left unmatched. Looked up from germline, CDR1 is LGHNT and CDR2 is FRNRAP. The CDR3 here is CASGGTGVLWGMNTEAFF. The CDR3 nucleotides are TGTGCTAGTGGGGGGACAGGGGTGCTTTGGGGGATGAACACTGAAGCTTTCTTT.

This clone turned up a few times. The CDR3 DNA is TGCAGCGCCCGGACAGAATTGAACACTGAAGCTTTCTTT. It encodes CSARTELNTEAFF. The rearrangement links TRBV29-1 to TRBJ1-1; tentatively, D is TRBD1 (6 bases). The germline CDR1 and CDR2 sequences are SQVTM and ANQGSEA. The V end lost 7 bases, the J end lost 0 bases, and 12 bases lay between the germline ends. CDR3 length: 13 residues.

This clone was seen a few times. Here the CDR3 DNA reads TGTGCCAGCAGCGTAGCTCGTCGGGAGTCCGGCAGGGCTGGGCTGGAACTGTTTTTT. This sequence encodes CASSVARRESGRAGLELFF. The genes are TRBV9 and TRBJ1-4; D might be TRBD1 (5 bases). Trimming shortened V by 0 bases and J by 12 bases, and 30 bases separated the two germline ends. CDR1 and CDR2 from the germline V gene are SGDLS and YYNGEE. The CDR3 length is 19 residues.

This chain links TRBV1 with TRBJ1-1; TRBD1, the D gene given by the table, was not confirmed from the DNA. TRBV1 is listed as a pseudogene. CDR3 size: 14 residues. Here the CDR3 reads CTSSQNKSNTEAFF. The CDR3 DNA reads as TGCACCAGCAGCCAAAACAAGTCTAACACTGAAGCTTTCTTT.

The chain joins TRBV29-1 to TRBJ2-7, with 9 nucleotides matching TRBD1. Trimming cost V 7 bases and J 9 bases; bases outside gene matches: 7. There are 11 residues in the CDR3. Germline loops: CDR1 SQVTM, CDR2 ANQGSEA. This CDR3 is CSAGTGFGQYF. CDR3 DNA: TGCAGCGCCGGGACAGGGTTCGGGCAGTACTTC.

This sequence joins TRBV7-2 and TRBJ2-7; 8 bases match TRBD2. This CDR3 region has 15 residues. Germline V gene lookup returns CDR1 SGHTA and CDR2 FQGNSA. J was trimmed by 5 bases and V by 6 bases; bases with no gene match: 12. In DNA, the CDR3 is TGTGCCAGCAGGACAAGGGCGGGGGGAGTGAACGAGCAGTACTTC. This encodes CASRTRAGGVNEQYF.

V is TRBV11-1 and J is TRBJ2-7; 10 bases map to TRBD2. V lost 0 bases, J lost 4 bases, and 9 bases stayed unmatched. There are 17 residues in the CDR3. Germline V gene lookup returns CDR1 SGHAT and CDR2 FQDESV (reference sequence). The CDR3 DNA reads TGTGCCAGCAGCTTAGCCGGTGCAACTAGCGGGAAGTACGAGCAGTACTTC. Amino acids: CASSLAGATSGKYEQYF. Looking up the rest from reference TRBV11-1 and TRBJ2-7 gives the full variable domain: EAEVAQSPRYKITEKSQAVAFWCDPISGHATLYWYRQILGQGPELLVQFQDESVVDDSQLPKDRFSAERLKGVDSTLKIQPAELGDSAMYLCASSLAGATSGKYEQYFGPGTRLTVT.

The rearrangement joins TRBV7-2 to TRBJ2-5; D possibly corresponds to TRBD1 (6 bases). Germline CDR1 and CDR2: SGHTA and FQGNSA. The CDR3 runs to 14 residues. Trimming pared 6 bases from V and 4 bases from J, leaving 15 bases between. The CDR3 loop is CASSKPQGAETQYF. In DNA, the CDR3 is TGTGCCAGCAGTAAACCACAGGGAGCAGAGACCCAGTACTTC.

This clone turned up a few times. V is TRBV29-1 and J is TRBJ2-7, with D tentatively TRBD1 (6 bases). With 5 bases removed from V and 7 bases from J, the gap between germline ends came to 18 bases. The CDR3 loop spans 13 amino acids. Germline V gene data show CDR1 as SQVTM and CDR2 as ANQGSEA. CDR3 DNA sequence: TGCAGCGTTTTGGGACATGGGTGGAGGGAGCAGTACTTC. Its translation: CSVLGHGWREQYF.

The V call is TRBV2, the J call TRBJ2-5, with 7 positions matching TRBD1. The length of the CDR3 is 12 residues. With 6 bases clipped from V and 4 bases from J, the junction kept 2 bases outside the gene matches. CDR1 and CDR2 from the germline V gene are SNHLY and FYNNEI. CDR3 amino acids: CASRGTVETQYF. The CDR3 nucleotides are TGTGCCAGCAGGGGGACAGTAGAGACCCAGTACTTC.

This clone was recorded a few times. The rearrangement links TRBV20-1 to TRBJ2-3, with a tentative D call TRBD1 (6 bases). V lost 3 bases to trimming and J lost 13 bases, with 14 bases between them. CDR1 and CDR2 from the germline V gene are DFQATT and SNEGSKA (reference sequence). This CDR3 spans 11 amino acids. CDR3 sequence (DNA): TGCAGTGCTAGGGGGGCTCCTAGGGAGTATTTT. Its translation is CSARGAPREYF.

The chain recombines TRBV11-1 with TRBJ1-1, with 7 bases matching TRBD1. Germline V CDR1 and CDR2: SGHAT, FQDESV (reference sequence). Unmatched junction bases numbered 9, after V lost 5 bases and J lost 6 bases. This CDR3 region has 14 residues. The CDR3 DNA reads TGTGCCAGCAGCCAGGACAGGTTAGCCCCTGAAGCTTTCTTT. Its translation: CASSQDRLAPEAFF.

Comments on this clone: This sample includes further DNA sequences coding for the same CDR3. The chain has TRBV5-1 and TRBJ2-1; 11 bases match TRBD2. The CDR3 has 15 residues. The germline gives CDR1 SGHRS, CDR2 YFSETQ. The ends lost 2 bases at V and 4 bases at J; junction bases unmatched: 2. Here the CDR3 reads CASSLLAGAYNEQFF. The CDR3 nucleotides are TGCGCCAGCAGCTTACTAGCGGGAGCTTACAATGAGCAGTTCTTC.

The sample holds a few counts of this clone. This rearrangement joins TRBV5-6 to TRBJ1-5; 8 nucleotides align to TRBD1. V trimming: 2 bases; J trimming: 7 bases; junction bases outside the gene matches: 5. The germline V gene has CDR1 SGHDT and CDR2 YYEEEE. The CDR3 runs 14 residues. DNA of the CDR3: TGTGCCAGCAGCTTCGGACAGGGCCTGCAGCCCCAGCATTTT. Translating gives CASSFGQGLQPQHF.

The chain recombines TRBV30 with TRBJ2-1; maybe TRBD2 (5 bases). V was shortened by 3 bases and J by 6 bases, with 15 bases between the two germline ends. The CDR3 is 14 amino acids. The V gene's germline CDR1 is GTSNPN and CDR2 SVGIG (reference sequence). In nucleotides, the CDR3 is TGTGCCTGGAGCTGGACTTGGGCCACCAATGAGCAGTTCTTC. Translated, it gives CAWSWTWATNEQFF.

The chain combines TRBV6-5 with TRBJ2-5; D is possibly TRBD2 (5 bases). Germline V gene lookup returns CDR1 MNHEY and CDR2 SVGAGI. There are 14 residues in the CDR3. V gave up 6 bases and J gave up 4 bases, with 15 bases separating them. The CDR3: CASSRGLVGETQYF. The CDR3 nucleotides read TGTGCCAGCAGCCGTGGACTGGTAGGAGAGACCCAGTACTTC.

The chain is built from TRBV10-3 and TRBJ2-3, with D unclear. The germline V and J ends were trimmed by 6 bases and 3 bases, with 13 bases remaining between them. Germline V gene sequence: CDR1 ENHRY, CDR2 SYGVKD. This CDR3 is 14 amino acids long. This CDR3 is CAIRKLQPTDTQYF. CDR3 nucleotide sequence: TGTGCCATCAGAAAATTACAACCGACAGATACGCAGTATTTT.

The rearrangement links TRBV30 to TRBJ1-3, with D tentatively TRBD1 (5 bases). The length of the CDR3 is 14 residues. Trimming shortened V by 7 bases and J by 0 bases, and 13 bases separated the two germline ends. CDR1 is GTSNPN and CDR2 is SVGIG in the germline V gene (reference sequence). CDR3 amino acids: CAYVRGPSGNTIYF. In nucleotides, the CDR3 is TGTGCCTACGTAAGGGGCCCCTCTGGAAACACCATATATTTT. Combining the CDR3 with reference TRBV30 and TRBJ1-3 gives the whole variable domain SQTIHQWPATLVQPVGSPLSLECTVEGTSNPNLYWYRQAAGRGLQLLFYSVGIGQISSEVPQNLSASRPQDRQFILSSKKLLLSDSGFYLCAYVRGPSGNTIYFGEGSWLTVV.

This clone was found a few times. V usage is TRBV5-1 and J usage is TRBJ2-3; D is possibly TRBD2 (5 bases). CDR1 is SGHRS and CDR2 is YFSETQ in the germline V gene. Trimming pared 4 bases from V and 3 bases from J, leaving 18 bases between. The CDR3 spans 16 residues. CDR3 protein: CASSAGPGGNTDTQYF. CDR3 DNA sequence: TGCGCCAGCAGCGCCGGACCCGGAGGCAATACAGATACGCAGTATTTT.

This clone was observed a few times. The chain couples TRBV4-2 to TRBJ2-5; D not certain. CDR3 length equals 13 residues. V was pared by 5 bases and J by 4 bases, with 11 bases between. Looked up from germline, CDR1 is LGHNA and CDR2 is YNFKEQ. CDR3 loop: CASSAWPGETQYF. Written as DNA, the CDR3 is TGTGCCAGCAGCGCCTGGCCAGGAGAGACCCAGTACTTC.

CDR3 sequence: CASSPAEPGANVLTF. CDR3 in DNA: TGCGCCAGCAGCCCCGCAGAACCCGGGGCCAACGTCCTGACTTTC. This rearrangement joins TRBV5-1 to TRBJ2-6, with D hard to call. The CDR3 runs to 15 residues. Germline V gene sequence: CDR1 SGHRS, CDR2 YFSETQ. Trimming took 4 bases from V and 4 from J, leaving 12 bases between them.

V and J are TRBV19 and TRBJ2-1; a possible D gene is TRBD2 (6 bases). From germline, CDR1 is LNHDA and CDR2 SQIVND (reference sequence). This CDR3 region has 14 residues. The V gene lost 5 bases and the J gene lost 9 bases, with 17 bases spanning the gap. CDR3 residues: CASSAGGAGPEQFF. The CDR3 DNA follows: TGTGCCAGTAGTGCCGGCGGGGCTGGCCCTGAGCAGTTCTTC.

The CDR3 protein is CASSLGGGWNYEQYF. The DNA for the CDR3 is TGTGCCAGCAGCTTAGGCGGGGGGTGGAATTACGAGCAGTACTTC. The rearrangement uses TRBV7-2 and TRBJ2-7; 8 nucleotides line up with TRBD2. CDR1 SGHTA and CDR2 FQGNSA come from the germline V gene. V lost 1 base and J lost 4; bases outside the gene matches: 6. The CDR3 spans 15 residues.

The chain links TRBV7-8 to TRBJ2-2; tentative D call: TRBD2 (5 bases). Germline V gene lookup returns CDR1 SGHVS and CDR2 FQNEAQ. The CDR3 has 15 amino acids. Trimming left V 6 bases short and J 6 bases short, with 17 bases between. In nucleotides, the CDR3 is TGTGCCAGCAGTCCCCGCCGGGTCGGGGCCGGGGAGCTGTTTTTT. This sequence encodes CASSPRRVGAGELFF.

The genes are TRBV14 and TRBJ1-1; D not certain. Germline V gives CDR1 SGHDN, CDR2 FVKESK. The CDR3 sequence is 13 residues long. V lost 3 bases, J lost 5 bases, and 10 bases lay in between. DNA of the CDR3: TGTGCCAGCAGCCAGCGTTGGAGAACTGAAGCTTTCTTT. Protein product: CASSQRWRTEAFF.

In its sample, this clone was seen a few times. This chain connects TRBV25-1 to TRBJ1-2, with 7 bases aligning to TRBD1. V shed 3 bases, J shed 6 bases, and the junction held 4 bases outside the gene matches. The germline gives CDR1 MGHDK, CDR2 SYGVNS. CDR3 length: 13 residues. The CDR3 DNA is TGTGCCAGCAGTGACAGGGGGAGCGATGGCTACACCTTC. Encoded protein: CASSDRGSDGYTF.